Listed below are T cell receptor beta chains from one sample, sequenced in a study of lymphopenia after photon versus proton radiotherapy. Clones were sequenced by immunoSEQ multiplex PCR, and TCRdb holds only the in-frame ones, with some missing. This repertoire shows roughly 29,000 clones, 87% found once; its top ten account for 50%. The specimen comprised peripheral blood, sampled from a patient treated with proton-based radiotherapy. These receptors came from a woman in her fifties or sixties with cholangiocarcinoma. Some clones in this sample may be carry-over from other donors' samples. Both conserved end residues are part of each CDR3. The D gene is left open where the match is weak. Clone size is shown for a subset of rows, as once, few, many or a class of expanded clone.

TRBV5-5	NA	NA	TRBJ1-2	TGTGCCAGCAGCTTAACGGCGGCTAACTATGGCTACACCTTC	CASSLTAANYGYTF
TRBV30	NA	NA	TRBJ1-2	TGTGCCTGGATAGATCTTTCTAACTATGGCTACACCTTC	CAWIDLSNYGYTF
TRBV4-1	TRBD1	NA	TRBJ2-7	TGCGCCAGCAGCCCTGACGAGGGACAGGGGGCCTACGAGCAGTACTTC	CASSPDEGQGAYEQYF
TRBV30	NA	NA	TRBJ1-2	TGTGCCTGGAGTGTACGCTGGGATCCTCAGTATGGCTACACCTTC	CAWSVRWDPQYGYTF
TRBV11-1	TRBD2	NA	TRBJ2-7	TGTGCCAGCAGCTTAGGGGTAGCGGGCTCCTACGAGCAGTACTTC	CASSLGVAGSYEQYF
TRBV4-3	NA	NA	TRBJ2-7	TGCGCCAGCAGCCAAGTGCATCTTCGAGGGGACGAGCAGTACTTC	CASSQVHLRGDEQYF
TRBV18	TRBD1	NA	TRBJ1-1	TGTGCCAGCTCACCACGACAGGGGGTGGACACTGAAGCTTTCTTT	CASSPRQGVDTEAFF
TRBV19	NA	NA	TRBJ1-1	TGTGCCACATACGGGACACAGAACACTGAAGCTTTCTTT	CATYGTQNTEAFF
TRBV11-1	TRBD2	NA	TRBJ2-7	TGTGCCACTCCGGGACTAGCGGGAGTTTGGGAGCAGTACTTC	CATPGLAGVWEQYF
TRBV6-1	NA	NA	TRBJ2-7	TGTGCCAGCAGTGAAGGACAGGCAGCCCCTTTCGAGCAGTACTTC	CASSEGQAAPFEQYF
TRBV15	TRBD2	NA	TRBJ2-1	TGTGCCACCAGCAGAGTAGGGACTAGCGGGCGCCCTGACAATGAGCAGTTCTTC	CATSRVGTSGRPDNEQFF
TRBV6-5	NA	once	TRBJ2-3	TGTGCCAGCAGTTACACCCCGGAAGGGGCAGATACGCAGTATTTT	CASSYTPEGADTQYF
TRBV19	NA	few	TRBJ1-2	TGTGCCAGTAGACAACAGGGAATCTATGGCTACACCTTC	CASRQQGIYGYTF
TRBV7-9	TRBD1	few	TRBJ2-7	TGTGCCAGCAGCCCTCAGGACAGGGACTACGAGCAGTACTTC	CASSPQDRDYEQYF
TRBV19	NA	NA	TRBJ2-1	TGTGCCAGTAGTTCCGGACCTCACAATGAGCAGTTCTTC	CASSSGPHNEQFF
TRBV4-2	TRBD1	NA	TRBJ1-2	TGTGCCAGCAGCTTAACCCGGACAGGGAGCTATGGCTACACCTTC	CASSLTRTGSYGYTF
TRBV5-1	TRBD1	NA	TRBJ1-1	TGCGCCAGCAGTCCAGTGCCCCGACAGGGCCTGAACACTGAAGCTTTCTTT	CASSPVPRQGLNTEAFF
TRBV11-2	NA	NA	TRBJ1-6	TGTGCCAGCAGCTTAGCAGGGAATTCACCCCTCCACTTT	CASSLAGNSPLHF
TRBV4-1	TRBD2	few	TRBJ2-1	TGCGCCAGCAGCCAAGTCGGACTAGCGCATACAAGCTCCTACAATGAGCAGTTCTTC	CASSQVGLAHTSSYNEQFF
TRBV10-1	NA	NA	TRBJ2-7	TGCGCCAGCAGTGAGTCGTACAGGGCCTACGAGCAGTACTTC	CASSESYRAYEQYF